The 28 T cell receptor beta chains listed next were all sequenced from one sample in a study of control samples from healthy donors and cancer patients. The assay was immunoSEQ multiplex PCR, and TCRdb's table has in-frame clones only and misses some. The sample carries around 230,000 clones, just under 95% recorded once. Sequencing was done on a sample of blood. The origin of the receptors is a man aged 50 or older in good health.

This clone showed up just a few times. This sequence joins TRBV5-1 and TRBJ2-7; 9 nucleotides agree with TRBD2. From germline, CDR1 is SGHRS and CDR2 YFSETQ. V dropped 4 bases and J dropped 3; count of bases not matched to a gene: 8. This CDR3 is 15 amino acids long. The DNA of the CDR3 is TGCGCCAGCAGCACGGGTAGCGGGGGTAGCTACGAGCAGTACTTC. Protein product: CASSTGSGGSYEQYF.

The chain couples TRBV28 to TRBJ2-5; weak D call: TRBD1 (6 bases). Trimming took off 8 bases at V and 4 bases at J, with 17 bases between the two ends. Germline CDR1 reads MDHEN; CDR2 reads SYDVKM. The CDR3 consists of 14 residues. The CDR3 loop reads CASAPGEKRETQYF. Here the CDR3 DNA reads TGTGCCAGCGCCCCAGGGGAGAAGAGAGAGACCCAGTACTTC.

This chain joins TRBV28 and TRBJ2-7; D not resolved. The V and J ends lost 3 bases and 9 bases respectively, with 15 bases between them. CDR1 and CDR2 from the germline V gene are MDHEN and SYDVKM. CDR3 length: 13 residues. CDR3 sequence: CASSFGPYGGQYF. CDR3 in DNA: TGTGCCAGCAGTTTCGGGCCCTATGGCGGGCAGTACTTC.

The V and J genes are TRBV5-1 and TRBJ2-5, with 7 bases matching TRBD1. Germline V gives CDR1 SGHRS, CDR2 YFSETQ. The CDR3 is 14 residues long. Trimming cost V 4 bases and J 3 bases; bases outside gene matches: 6. The CDR3 protein is CASSPGQVEETQYF. In DNA form, the CDR3 reads TGCGCCAGCAGCCCTGGACAGGTAGAAGAGACCCAGTACTTC.

This sequence joins TRBV6-6 and TRBJ1-4; TRBD1 might be the D (5 bases). Deletions cut 11 bases from V and 4 bases from J, with 20 bases between. Germline V gives CDR1 MNHNY, CDR2 SVGAGI (reference sequence). The CDR3 consists of 15 residues. The CDR3 nucleotides are TGTGCCTCGGGGGGAGTGACAACCCTTAATGAAAAACTGTTTTTT. Translation: CASGGVTTLNEKLFF.

This chain uses TRBV3-1 (or the pseudogene TRBV3-2) with TRBJ1-2; the D is unclear. Germline-derived CDR1 and CDR2 are LGHDT and YNNKEL (reference sequence). The CDR3 is 13 amino acids. V shed 3 bases and J shed 4 bases, with 9 bases lying between them. CDR3 sequence reads: CASSHRSLYGYTF. The CDR3 DNA follows: TGTGCCAGCAGCCACAGGAGCCTCTATGGCTACACCTTC.

The chain uses TRBV3-1 (or the pseudogene TRBV3-2) and TRBJ2-1; D is possibly TRBD2 (6 bases). Trimming took 3 bases from V and 15 from J, leaving 15 bases between them. Germline assignment: CDR1 LGHDT and CDR2 YNNKEL (reference sequence). CDR3 length: 12 amino acids. The CDR3 nucleotides are TGTGCCAGCAGCCAGTCGCCGGGACTGGCGTTCTTC. Translating it yields CASSQSPGLAFF.

The chain is built from TRBV11-2 and TRBJ2-1, with no clear D. The germline gives CDR1 SGHAT, CDR2 FQNNGV. Trimming took off 5 bases at V and 6 bases at J, with 8 bases between the two ends. The CDR3 spans 12 residues. The DNA for the CDR3 is TGTGCCAGCAGCCCAGTTTTCAATGAGCAGTTCTTC. Translated, it gives CASSPVFNEQFF.

The V and J genes are TRBV6-5 and TRBJ2-7; TRBD1 is a possible D gene (6 bases). The germline V gene has CDR1 MNHEY and CDR2 SVGAGI. Between the trimmed V and J ends, which lost 11 bases and 2 bases, there was a span of 16 bases. The CDR3 covers 13 residues. CDR3 nucleotides: TGTGCCTCCGAAAGGGGGTCGCCCTACGAGCAGTACTTC. Translation: CASERGSPYEQYF.

The rearrangement joins TRBV6-2 or TRBV6-3 to TRBJ1-1; tentative D call: TRBD1 (5 bases). The V end was cut by 5 bases, the J end by 0 bases, with 19 bases between. The CDR3 is 17 residues long. The germline V gene encodes CDR1 MNHEY and CDR2 SVGEGT. The CDR3 reads CASSHPPGRRVNTEAFF. The CDR3 DNA reads as TGTGCCAGCAGTCACCCTCCAGGGAGGAGAGTGAACACTGAAGCTTTCTTT.

The rearrangement links TRBV4-2 to TRBJ1-2, with D possibly TRBD1 on 6 matching bases. V was trimmed by 3 bases and J by 8 bases, leaving 19 bases between them. The CDR3 is 15 amino acids. CDR1 is LGHNA and CDR2 is YNFKEQ in the germline V gene. The CDR3 DNA is TGTGCCAGCAGCCATAGTCTACAGGGAGTCGGAGGCTACACCTTC. Its translation: CASSHSLQGVGGYTF.

The chain couples TRBV29-1 to TRBJ2-1; D is ambiguous. The CDR3 is 12 amino acids. Germline V gives CDR1 SQVTM, CDR2 ANQGSEA. Trimming cost V 8 bases and J 5 bases, with 13 bases left between them. DNA of the CDR3: TGCAGCCCTCAAGGACGAGACAATGAGCAGTTCTTC. Translated: CSPQGRDNEQFF.

The chain employs TRBV5-1 and TRBJ1-1, with a possible D match to TRBD1 (6 bases). Germline CDR1 reads SGHRS; CDR2 reads YFSETQ. V gave up 5 bases and J gave up 4 bases, with 15 bases separating them. There are 14 residues in the CDR3. The CDR3 coding sequence is TGCGCCAGCAGGGCACAGGGAGGAGGCACTGAAGCTTTCTTT. This encodes CASRAQGGGTEAFF.

The genes are TRBV5-4 and TRBJ2-7; 7 positions match TRBD1. The CDR3 runs 15 residues. V shed 1 base and J 5 bases; nucleotides not matched to a gene: 9. Germline loops: CDR1 SGHNT, CDR2 YYREEE (reference sequence). The DNA for the CDR3 is TGTGCCAGCAGCTTGAGGAAACAGGGGCGCGACGAGCAGTACTTC. It translates to CASSLRKQGRDEQYF.

The V gene is TRBV18, the J gene TRBJ2-2; D not resolved. Germline assignment: CDR1 KGHSH and CDR2 LQKENI. There are 14 residues in the CDR3. Trimming left V 4 bases short and J 2 bases short, with 8 bases between. The CDR3 DNA reads TGTGCCAGCTCACTTCAGACTAACACCGGGGAGCTGTTTTTT. Protein sequence: CASSLQTNTGELFF.

The rearrangement uses TRBV27 and TRBJ1-1; tentatively, D is TRBD1 (6 bases). The CDR3 sequence is 14 residues long. V lost 0 bases and J 4 bases, leaving 9 bases between the germline ends. CDR1 is MNHEY and CDR2 is SMNVEV in the germline V gene (reference sequence). The CDR3 coding sequence is TGTGCCAGCAGTTTATCCGGGGGCGTCACTGAAGCTTTCTTT. Its protein is CASSLSGGVTEAFF.

This chain's CDR3 is CASSFVPSTNEKLFF. In nucleotides, the CDR3 is TGCGCCAGCAGCTTTGTCCCCTCAACTAATGAAAAACTGTTTTTT. The chain couples TRBV5-1 to TRBJ1-4, with unresolved D. The germline CDR1 and CDR2 sequences are SGHRS and YFSETQ. Trimming stripped 2 bases from V and 0 bases from J, with 8 bases between. The CDR3 has 15 amino acids.

On this clone itself: The sample holds other DNA sequences that translate to the same CDR3. CDR3 loop: CASSYSSAFSYEQYF. The CDR3 DNA sequence: TGTGCCAGCAGTTACTCGTCAGCCTTCTCCTACGAGCAGTACTTC. The chain has TRBV6-5 and TRBJ2-7; D call uncertain. The ends were cut back, 0 bases at V and 0 bases at J, with 9 bases in the middle. Germline V lookup: CDR1 MNHEY, CDR2 SVGAGI. There are 15 residues in the CDR3.

The chain has TRBV11-2 and TRBJ2-4; 7 bases are shared with TRBD2. Germline CDR1 and CDR2: SGHAT and FQNNGV. V shed 0 bases, J shed 5 bases, and the junction held 7 bases outside the gene matches. CDR3 length equals 16 residues. CDR3 DNA: TGTGCCAGCAGCTTAGATAGGATAGCGGGTCAAAACATTCAGTACTTC. The encoded protein is CASSLDRIAGQNIQYF.

The chain carries TRBV10-3 and TRBJ1-1; D might be TRBD1 (6 bases). Trimming took 5 bases from V and 6 from J, leaving 16 bases between them. Germline values: CDR1 ENHRY, CDR2 SYGVKD. The CDR3 is 14 amino acids. The chain's CDR3 is CAISNNQGLPEAFF. CDR3 DNA sequence: TGTGCCATCAGTAATAACCAGGGGTTACCTGAAGCTTTCTTT.

V gene TRBV29-1 combines with J gene TRBJ1-4, with TRBD1 matching over 10 bases. This CDR3 is 13 amino acids long. CDR1 is SQVTM and CDR2 is ANQGSEA in the germline V gene. With V trimmed by 2 bases and J by 7 bases, 1 base remained unmatched. CDR3 amino acids: CSVERTGGEKLFF. For the CDR3, the DNA is TGCAGCGTTGAACGGACAGGGGGTGAAAAACTGTTTTTT.

The table lists this clone with a count of one. This sequence joins TRBV2 and TRBJ1-3; D not certain. Trimming took 8 bases from V and 4 from J, leaving 12 bases between them. In germline, CDR1 is SNHLY, CDR2 FYNNEI. This CDR3 contains 13 residues. In DNA, the CDR3 is TGTGCCAGCCGCACTCGTCAAGGAAACACCATATATTTT. The encoded protein is CASRTRQGNTIYF.

This clone has only one observation. The V and J genes are TRBV7-3 and TRBJ2-4, with a weak D call TRBD2 (5 bases). This CDR3 is 13 amino acids long. V was clipped by 4 bases and J by 10 bases, with 14 bases between them. CDR1 is SGHTA, CDR2 FQGTGA, per germline. The CDR3 bases are TGTGCCAGCAGCTCGACTAAGAACCGGATTCAGTACTTC. Protein product: CASSSTKNRIQYF.

The chain uses TRBV6-5 and TRBJ1-5; 7 bases fit TRBD1. In germline, CDR1 is MNHEY, CDR2 SVGAGI. This CDR3 region has 13 residues. The V and J ends lost 0 bases and 10 bases, in that order; junction bases with no gene match: 3. Here the CDR3 DNA reads TGTGCCAGCAGTTACTCGGGACAGATTCCCCAGCATTTT. Amino acid sequence: CASSYSGQIPQHF.

The chain couples TRBV5-1 to TRBJ1-1; 7 nucleotides agree with TRBD1. Germline V gene sequence: CDR1 SGHRS, CDR2 YFSETQ. CDR3 length: 15 amino acids. V lost 4 bases to trimming and J lost 3 bases; unmatched junction nucleotides: 9. The CDR3 protein is CASSHGTAMDTEAFF. The CDR3, as DNA: TGCGCCAGCAGCCACGGGACAGCGATGGACACTGAAGCTTTCTTT.

The J gene is TRBJ1-2, the V gene TRBV28; 10 nucleotides line up with TRBD1. The trim removed 6 bases at V and 8 bases at J, leaving 6 bases unmatched. The CDR3 extends over 13 amino acids. CDR1 is MDHEN, CDR2 SYDVKM, per germline. CDR3 DNA sequence: TGTGCCAGCAGCCGGACAGGGGGAGGCGGCTACACCTTC. The encoded protein is CASSRTGGGGYTF.

The chain is built from TRBV29-1 and TRBJ1-2; D unresolved. This CDR3 contains 13 residues. Germline V lookup: CDR1 SQVTM, CDR2 ANQGSEA. V dropped 3 bases and J dropped 2 bases, with 10 bases sitting between them. In DNA form, the CDR3 reads TGCAGCGTTGAGGACTCGTCCAACTATGGCTACACCTTC. It translates to CSVEDSSNYGYTF.

The V call is TRBV6-1, the J call TRBJ1-1; D possibly corresponds to TRBD1 (6 bases). The germline V gene has CDR1 MNHNS and CDR2 SASEGT. Trimming shortened V by 2 bases and J by 4 bases, and 11 bases separated the two germline ends. The CDR3 consists of 14 residues. The CDR3 region has the DNA TGTGCCAGCAGTGAACAGGGGAGGGTCACTGAAGCTTTCTTT. Encoded protein: CASSEQGRVTEAFF.